The entry below describes one T cell receptor beta chain. The sample belongs to a study of blood T cell repertoires in COVID-19. Method: immunoSEQ multiplex PCR; TCRdb's copy keeps in-frame clones and lacks some. The top ten hold more than 4.5% of the sample, which has about 260,000 clones, about 88% seen once. The CDR3 consists of 13 residues. V was shortened by 5 bases and J by 8 bases, with 15 bases between the two germline ends. In germline, CDR1 is SGHTA, CDR2 FQGNSA. The V gene is TRBV7-2, the J gene TRBJ1-2; the D gene is possibly TRBD1 (6 bases). This TCR derives from a woman aged 55 to 70 with COVID-19, enrolled during active disease. Sequencing input: peripheral blood. CDR3 protein: CASSPGGGAGYTF. The CDR3 nucleotides read TGTGCCAGCAGCCCGGGGGGGGGCGCCGGCTACACCTTC.